This T cell receptor (beta chain) was identified during a study of T cell responses to AZD1222 COVID-19 vaccine. At the level of the study: The study pooled second doses at about 4 or about 12 weeks. Broader study findings: Baseline serostatus was positive in only six AZD1222 recipients. Rises in breadth and depth of Spike-specific TCRs came after two AZD1222 doses. In a largely white British group with more females than males, clonal diversity was possibly underestimated.

The protocol was immunoSEQ multiplex PCR, while the TCRdb copy is restricted to in-frame clones and leaves out a portion. The top ten clones hold almost 5.5% of a sample with around 130,000 clones, around 90% of them seen once. With regard to this clone: Its specificity is not known.

V lost 6 bases and J lost 1, with 18 bases in between. Looked up from germline, CDR1 is SQVTM and CDR2 is ANQGSEA. There are 15 residues in the CDR3. This TCR came from an adult in good health. The input for sequencing was peripheral blood, taken on day 0 of AZD1222 vaccination. The chain joins TRBV29-1 to TRBJ1-1; D perhaps matches TRBD1 (6 bases). CDR3 sequence: CSVTRGRGWNTEAFF. In nucleotides, the CDR3 is TGCAGCGTCACGAGAGGGAGGGGGTGGAACACTGAAGCTTTCTTT.